This T cell receptor beta chain was sequenced in a study of T cell repertoires in cytomegalovirus infection. Study information: Based on public TCR beta signatures, there were indications of CMV infection and of a matching HLA type.

Regarding the study as a whole: Dominant in the ex vivo response were TCR beta clonotypes restricted by HLA-C and specific for CMV.

The CDR3 has 11 amino acids. Germline V lookup: CDR1 MNHEY, CDR2 SMNVEV (reference sequence). The V and J ends lost 8 bases and 4 bases respectively, with 6 bases between them. A single record per CDR3 protein comes from TCRdb applying MiXCR to the reads. Among around 100,000 distinct CDR3 sequences listed, around a tenth were seen once. In this sample, this clonotype turned up many times. Its antigen is currently unknown. The rearrangement uses TRBV27 and TRBJ1-5; unclear D gene. The TCR comes from a human donor in good health (CMV status not recorded). Some clones in this sample may be carry-over from other donors' samples. Sequencing was done on a sample of PBMCs, sequenced either directly or after in vitro stimulation (not recorded which). CDR3 residues: CASGFNQPQHF. As DNA, the CDR3 is TGTGCCAGCGGGTTTAATCAGCCCCAGCATTTT.